The 3 T cell receptor beta chains listed next were all sequenced from one sample in a study of blood T cell repertoires in COVID-19. The protocol was immunoSEQ multiplex PCR, while the TCRdb copy is restricted to in-frame clones and leaves out a portion. The sample has about 340,000 clones; 80% to 90% are singletons. Sequencing was performed on peripheral blood. These receptors were obtained from a woman aged 45-60 years with COVID-19, enrolled during active disease.

The chain recombines TRBV6-5 with TRBJ1-1, with 8 bases fitting TRBD1. The CDR3 extends over 15 amino acids. V shed 6 bases and J 0 bases; nucleotides not matched to a gene: 6. Germline V gene data show CDR1 as MNHEY and CDR2 as SVGAGI. Here the CDR3 reads CASRLTGVMNTEAFF. The DNA for the CDR3 is TGTGCCAGCAGGCTGACAGGGGTGATGAACACTGAAGCTTTCTTT.

Here the CDR3 reads CASSQEYGAGANVLTF. CDR3 bases: TGTGCCAGCAGCCAAGAGTACGGTGCTGGGGCCAACGTCCTGACTTTC. The chain joins TRBV3-1 (or the pseudogene TRBV3-2) to TRBJ2-6; unclear D gene. The CDR3 spans 16 residues. V lost 0 bases, J lost 2 bases, and 8 bases lay in between. Looked up from germline, CDR1 is LGHDT and CDR2 is YNNKEL (reference sequence).

The J gene is TRBJ2-7, the V gene TRBV3-1 (or the pseudogene TRBV3-2); 10 bases are a match to TRBD2. The CDR3 loop spans 18 amino acids. Trimming took 5 bases from V and 0 from J; bases not matched to a gene: 13. CDR1 is LGHDT and CDR2 is YNNKEL in the germline V gene (reference sequence). In nucleotides, the CDR3 is TGTGCCAGCAGCACAACGATTAGCGGGAGGATTCTCTCCTACGAGCAGTACTTC. Its protein is CASSTTISGRILSYEQYF.